A single sample is the source of the 15 T cell receptor beta chains below, sequenced in a study of immune heterogeneity within non-small cell lung tumors. Genomic DNA from bulk tumor acted as the template, and 600 ng was loaded per sample. Biopsy collection occurred during surgery, with several far-apart biopsies per primary tumor. The study cohort was described as untreated, and its members had newly diagnosed non-small cell lung cancer. They went on to have curative surgery. A multiplex PCR containing 32 V primers and 13 J primers was used to amplify TCR beta CDR3. TCRdb independently ran MiXCR on the multiplex PCR reads; one entry per CDR3 protein. The table has 21,000 or so distinct CDR3 sequences, less than 35% seen once; the top ten hold around 4.5%. Sequencing was carried out using lung tumor tissue. The receptors originated from a man aged 40-50 years with non-small cell lung cancer.

Notes on this clonotype: This may be a read error, as it is one base from a much larger clone. This chain uses TRBV7-2 with TRBJ2-1; D uncertain. Looked up from germline, CDR1 is SGHTA and CDR2 is FQGNSA. This CDR3 has 14 residues. V was trimmed by 7 bases and J by 5 bases, leaving 15 bases between them. The CDR3 reads CASIFRQANNEQFF. Here the CDR3 DNA reads TGTGCCAGCATCTTTAGGCAGGCAAACAATGAGCAGTTCTTC.

This clonotype was seen repeatedly, ten times or more. This rearrangement joins TRBV10-3 to TRBJ2-3, with 12 bases lining up with TRBD2. Looked up from germline, CDR1 is ENHRY and CDR2 is SYGVKD. The CDR3 sequence is 17 residues long. Losses at the gene ends were 2 bases for V and 8 bases for J; bases not matched to a gene: 11. In DNA form, the CDR3 reads TGTGCCATCAGTGAGCCTAGCGGGAGGGCCTTATCCGCTACGCAGTATTTT. Translated, it gives CAISEPSGRALSATQYF.

There are many counts of this clonotype. This chain connects TRBV12-3 or TRBV12-4 to TRBJ1-1; D unresolved. The CDR3 contains 15 residues. Trimming stripped 3 bases from V and 4 bases from J, with 15 bases between. For the CDR3, the DNA is TGTGCCAGCAGTTTTGGAGTCAGCCGCGTCACTGAAGCTTTCTTT. It codes for CASSFGVSRVTEAFF.

This clonotype came up many times. The rearrangement links TRBV5-1 to TRBJ2-3; 13 nucleotides line up with TRBD2. The trim removed 2 bases at V and 0 bases at J, leaving 3 bases unmatched. The CDR3 has 17 residues. Germline V gene lookup returns CDR1 SGHRS and CDR2 YFSETQ. The CDR3 DNA is TGCGCCAGCAGCTTCCGGGGACTAGCGGGAAGCACAGATACGCAGTATTTT. Residues: CASSFRGLAGSTDTQYF. The whole variable domain, remainder taken from reference TRBV5-1 and TRBJ2-3, is KAGVTQTPRYLIKTRGQQVTLSCSPISGHRSVSWYQQTPGQGLQFLFEYFSETQRNKGNFPGRFSGRQFSNSRSEMNVSTLELGDSALYLCASSFRGLAGSTDTQYFGPGTRLTVL.

For this clonotype: A clone one base away is much larger, so this may be a read error. This CDR3 is CARSHERGEQFF. The DNA for the CDR3 is TGTGCCAGGAGCCACGAAAGGGGTGAGCAGTTCTTC. The chain couples TRBV4-2 to TRBJ2-1, with D possibly being TRBD1 (5 bases). CDR1 LGHNA and CDR2 YNFKEQ come from the germline V gene. This CDR3 is 12 amino acids long.

This clonotype was found many times. The chain employs TRBV11-3 and TRBJ2-3, with a possible D match to TRBD1 (6 bases). This CDR3 spans 13 amino acids. V lost 7 bases and J lost 3, with 11 bases in between. CDR1 and CDR2 from the germline V gene are SGHNT and YENEEA. CDR3 amino acids: CASTGQSTDTQYF. CDR3 nucleotide sequence: TGTGCCAGCACAGGACAGTCGACAGATACGCAGTATTTT.

The V gene is TRBV11-3, the J gene TRBJ2-3; D might be TRBD2 (6 bases). The CDR3 is made up of 16 amino acids. CDR1 is SGHNT, CDR2 YENEEA, per germline. Deletions cut 5 bases from V and 1 base from J, with 16 bases between. DNA of the CDR3: TGTGCCAGCAGCCACGGTCGTGGAGGGGGCACAGATACGCAGTATTTT. Residues: CASSHGRGGGTDTQYF.

In the case of this clonotype: Possible read error: a much larger clone is one base away. This sequence joins TRBV12-3 or TRBV12-4 and TRBJ2-6; tentatively, D is TRBD2 (6 bases). The CDR3 length is 14 residues. Here the CDR3 DNA reads TGTGCCAGCAGTTGGAGGGCTGGGGCCAACGTCCCGACTTTC. It specifies CASSWRAGANVPTF.

This clonotype was picked up a small number of times. J is TRBJ2-3 and V is TRBV4-1, with TRBD2 as a possible D gene (6 bases). V dropped 0 bases and J dropped 1 base, with 11 bases sitting between them. CDR1 and CDR2 (germline): MGHRA, YSYEKL. CDR3 length: 16 residues. CDR3 in DNA: TGCGCCAGCAGCCAAGATTGGGGGACTCGCACAGATACGCAGTATTTT. Encoded protein: CASSQDWGTRTDTQYF.

The sample holds one count of this clonotype. The chain uses TRBV6-1 and TRBJ1-1; weak D call: TRBD1 (6 bases). The CDR3 is 13 residues long. V lost 6 bases and J lost 7, with 15 bases in between. In germline, CDR1 is MNHNS, CDR2 SASEGT. CDR3 residues: CASRWTVEGEAFF. The CDR3 DNA is TGTGCCAGCAGATGGACAGTGGAAGGTGAAGCTTTCTTT.

This clonotype is labeled as medium-sized. The chain recombines TRBV5-6 with TRBJ2-7, with D hard to call. The CDR3 loop spans 13 amino acids. Germline-derived CDR1 and CDR2 are SGHDT and YYEEEE. Trimming pared 2 bases from V and 7 bases from J, leaving 13 bases between. CDR3: CASSLWQLREQYF. CDR3 coding DNA: TGTGCCAGCAGCTTATGGCAGCTTCGGGAGCAGTACTTC.

This clonotype was seen many times. The CDR3 sequence: CASSISLDSPLHF. The CDR3 DNA sequence: TGTGCCAGTAGTATTTCATTAGATTCACCCCTCCACTTT. This sequence joins TRBV19 and TRBJ1-6; no clear D. This CDR3 has 13 amino acids. Germline-derived CDR1 and CDR2 are LNHDA and SQIVND (reference sequence). Between the trimmed V and J ends, which lost 3 bases and 8 bases, there was a span of 8 bases.

As concerns this clonotype: It may be a read error: a sequence one base away is much more abundant. The genes are TRBV5-1 and TRBJ1-5, with TRBD1 identical over 7 bases. This CDR3 is 14 amino acids long. J lost 6 bases, V lost 0 bases, and 3 bases had no gene match. Germline-derived CDR1 and CDR2 are SGHRS and YFSETQ. This chain's CDR3 is CASSLETGIQPQHF. In nucleotides, the CDR3 is TGCGCCAGCAGCTTGGAGACAGGGATTCAGCCCCAGCATTTT.

This clonotype was observed at least ten times. V and J are TRBV30 and TRBJ1-2, with 8 bases fitting TRBD1. The CDR3 contains 15 residues. V dropped 8 bases and J dropped 4; count of bases not matched to a gene: 15. Germline V gene data show CDR1 as GTSNPN and CDR2 as SVGIG (reference sequence). CDR3 residues: CARTPSPGTGYGYTF. The CDR3 nucleotides read TGTGCCCGGACTCCAAGTCCCGGGACAGGCTATGGCTACACCTTC.

This clonotype was counted between two and nine times. The chain joins TRBV3-1 to TRBJ1-1, with TRBD1 identical over 10 bases. The J segment lost 7 bases and the V segment lost 4 bases, leaving 15 bases of the junction unmatched. This CDR3 is 17 amino acids long. Germline lookup yields CDR1 LGHDT and CDR2 YNNKEL (reference sequence). The CDR3 reads CASSLVPGQGRGVEAFF. DNA for the CDR3: TGTGCCAGCAGCCTTGTCCCGGGACAGGGGCGAGGGGTTGAAGCTTTCTTT.